Below, 19 T cell receptor beta chains from the same sample are listed, as sequenced in a study of molecular identifiers for immune sequencing clone quantification. A single record per CDR3 protein comes from TCRdb applying MiXCR to the PCR reads. The sample holds about 510,000 distinct CDR3 sequences; roughly a fifth are singletons and the top ten take 0.7% to 1%. Sequenced: naive CD8+ T cells from blood, with Jurkat cell RNA spiked in. Subset: FACS-sorted CD8+CD4-CCR7+CD45RA+ naive T cells. Source of these receptors: a human donor in good health. Some libraries in this study had Jurkat cell RNA spiked in.

This clonotype was counted at least ten times. This chain joins TRBV2 and TRBJ2-3; 10 bases agree with TRBD2. CDR1 is SNHLY and CDR2 is FYNNEI in the germline V gene. The J segment lost 0 bases and the V segment lost 1 base, leaving 1 base of the junction unmatched. This CDR3 spans 16 amino acids. CDR3 sequence reads: CASSEGLAGSTDTQYF. For the CDR3, the DNA is TGTGCCAGCAGTGAAGGACTAGCGGGTAGCACAGATACGCAGTATTTT. The whole variable domain, remainder taken from reference TRBV2 and TRBJ2-3, is EPEVTQTPSHQVTQMGQEVILRCVPISNHLYFYWYRQILGQKVEFLVSFYNNEISEKSEIFDDQFSVERPDGSNFTLKIRSTKLEDSAMYFCASSEGLAGSTDTQYFGPGTRLTVL.

This clonotype was recorded at least ten times. The gene calls are TRBV29-1 and TRBJ2-2; D is undetermined. Germline CDR1 SQVTM, CDR2 ANQGSEA. V lost 4 bases and J 3 bases, leaving 9 bases between the germline ends. The CDR3 length is 13 residues. CDR3 amino acids: CSVGGFDTGELFF. CDR3 bases: TGCAGCGTTGGAGGATTCGACACCGGGGAGCTGTTTTTT.

A few counts support this clonotype. The genes are TRBV19 and TRBJ2-1; 9 bases are a match to TRBD2. In germline, CDR1 is LNHDA, CDR2 SQIVND (reference sequence). J lost 8 bases, V lost 1 base, and 9 bases had no gene match. The CDR3 consists of 16 residues. The CDR3 here is CASSIGAGGYSDEQFF. The CDR3, as DNA: TGTGCCAGTAGTATAGGAGCGGGGGGCTACTCGGATGAGCAGTTCTTC.

Concerning this clonotype: A read error may be the cause here, since a much bigger clone is one base away. The J gene is TRBJ2-5, the V gene TRBV3-1, with a weak D call TRBD1 (5 bases). Germline-derived CDR1 and CDR2 are LGHDT and YNNKEL (reference sequence). The CDR3 sequence is 14 residues long. Between the trimmed V and J ends, which lost 3 bases and 1 base, there was a span of 9 bases. In nucleotides, the CDR3 is TGTGCCAGCAGCCAGGCCAGGGCCCAAGAGACCCAGTACTTC. This codes for CASSQARAQETQYF.

The chain uses TRBV7-6 and TRBJ2-2, with a tentative D call TRBD2 (6 bases). V was shortened by 3 bases and J by 5 bases, with 19 bases between the two germline ends. This CDR3 region has 17 residues. Germline V lookup: CDR1 SGHVS, CDR2 FNYEAQ. In DNA, the CDR3 is TGTGCCAGCAGCTTCCTTCGCCCGCGGGATGGTACCGGGGAGCTGTTTTTT. Translated: CASSFLRPRDGTGELFF.

The J gene is TRBJ2-2, the V gene TRBV7-9; D may be TRBD1 or TRBD2 (6 bases each). Germline assignment: CDR1 SEHNR and CDR2 FQNEAQ (reference sequence). The CDR3 is 16 amino acids. V lost 7 bases, J lost 3 bases, and 18 bases lay in between. CDR3 region: CASKDPGAGYTGELFF. The CDR3 DNA reads as TGTGCCAGCAAGGACCCAGGGGCGGGGTACACCGGGGAGCTGTTTTTT.

This clonotype was counted only a few times. An end of the junction differs from the germline gene, which may be a read error. The V call is TRBV7-7, the J call TRBJ2-5; tentative D call: TRBD2 (7 bases). CDR1 and CDR2 (germline): SSHAT, FNYEAQ (reference sequence). The CDR3 is 18 residues long. CDR3 nucleotide sequence: TGTGCTAGCAGCTTAGTAGGGGGGCCAGCGGGAACCAGAGAGACCCAGTACTTC. Translated, it gives CASSLVGGPAGTRETQYF. The whole variable domain, remainder taken from reference TRBV7-7 and TRBJ2-5, is GAGVSQSPRYKVTKRGQDVTLRCDPISSHATLYWYQQALGQGPEFLTYFNYEAQPDKSGLPSDRFSAERPEGSISTLTIQRTEQRDSAMYRCASSLVGGPAGTRETQYFGPGTRLLVL.

This clonotype came up many times. The gene calls are TRBV20-1 and TRBJ2-4, with D possibly TRBD2 on 6 matching bases. CDR1 is DFQATT, CDR2 SNEGSKA, per germline (reference sequence). V gave up 2 bases and J gave up 3 bases, with 8 bases separating them. CDR3 length: 13 residues. In DNA form, the CDR3 reads TGCAGTGCTAGACAGGAGGGCAAAAACATTCAGTACTTC. Protein: CSARQEGKNIQYF.

This clonotype was observed a few times. This CDR3 reads CASSGYTVSYGYTF. The CDR3 nucleotides read TGTGCCAGCAGTGGCTATACCGTATCCTATGGCTACACCTTC. This chain connects TRBV25-1 to TRBJ1-2; D not resolved. The CDR3 runs 14 residues. CDR1 is MGHDK, CDR2 SYGVNS, per germline. The V end lost 4 bases, the J end lost 4 bases, and 13 bases lay between the germline ends.

A remark on this clonotype: The junction departs from the called germline gene at one end, perhaps through a read error. The chain couples TRBV11-2 to TRBJ2-1; D unclear. CDR1 and CDR2 (germline): SGHAT, FQNNGV. The CDR3 consists of 12 residues. The CDR3 coding sequence is TGTGCCGGCAGCCAGACTGGCAATGAGCAGTTCTTC. It encodes CAGSQTGNEQFF.

This clonotype showed up just a few times. A single base separates this from a much larger clone, so it may be a read error. This sequence joins TRBV7-9 and TRBJ2-3, with D tentatively TRBD1 (5 bases). The CDR3 consists of 13 residues. CDR1 and CDR2 from the germline V gene are SEHNR and FQNEAQ (reference sequence). The CDR3 reads CASSSPSTGTQYF. The CDR3 DNA is TGTGCCAGCAGCTCCCCAAGCACAGGTACGCAGTATTTT.

The genes are TRBV29-1 and TRBJ2-1, with D tentatively TRBD1 (5 bases). The CDR3 is made up of 11 amino acids. In germline, CDR1 is SQVTM, CDR2 ANQGSEA. Trimming shortened V by 7 bases and J by 6 bases, and 10 bases separated the two germline ends. CDR3 in DNA: TGCAGCGGGGAAGACAGCAATGAGCAGTTCTTC. The encoded protein is CSGEDSNEQFF.

This clonotype was detected ten times or more. The V gene is TRBV4-3, the J gene TRBJ1-1; D is uncertain. V was pared by 4 bases and J by 3 bases, with 15 bases between. Germline CDR1 LGHNA, CDR2 YSLEER. The CDR3 sequence is 15 residues long. CDR3 coding DNA: TGCGCCAGCAGCCTTTCGGATTACGTTGACACTGAAGCTTTCTTT. This codes for CASSLSDYVDTEAFF.

In this sample, this clonotype turned up many times. The chain carries TRBV28 and TRBJ2-7, with D unresolved. The CDR3 length is 14 residues. Germline V gene lookup returns CDR1 MDHEN and CDR2 SYDVKM. Trimming removed 3 bases from V and 5 bases from J, with 14 bases in between. The CDR3 reads CASSLPAGVDEQYF. CDR3 DNA: TGTGCCAGCAGTTTGCCCGCCGGCGTGGACGAGCAGTACTTC.

At least ten counts were recorded for this clonotype. The rearrangement links TRBV6-5 to TRBJ2-3; 13 nucleotides line up with TRBD2. Looked up from germline, CDR1 is MNHEY and CDR2 is SVGAGI. After removal of 5 bases from V and 5 bases from J, the junction contained 4 bases not matched to a gene. The CDR3 length is 15 residues. In nucleotides, the CDR3 is TGTGCCAGCAGTGCCTGGACTAGCGGGGGAGATACGCAGTATTTT. It yields the protein CASSAWTSGGDTQYF.

This clonotype was recorded a few times. The chain recombines TRBV12-5 with TRBJ1-2; unclear D gene. Trimming removed 0 bases from V and 7 bases from J, with 9 bases in between. There are 13 residues in the CDR3. Germline assignment: CDR1 LGHNT and CDR2 FRNRAP. The CDR3 DNA reads TGTGCTAGTGGTTTGGTACCGACATCTGGCTACACCTTC. Protein: CASGLVPTSGYTF.

This clonotype came up many times. CDR3 bases: TGTGCCAGCAGCTTAGTCCAGGGGGCTTCTTTTTACGCTGAAGCTTTCTTT. Translation: CASSLVQGASFYAEAFF. This chain joins TRBV7-9 and TRBJ1-1; 8 bases line up with TRBD1. Germline-derived CDR1 and CDR2 are SEHNR and FQNEAQ (reference sequence). The CDR3 consists of 17 residues. The junction had 13 bases not matched to a gene; V was cut back by 1 base and J by 6 bases.

This clonotype occurred many times. The chain recombines TRBV28 with TRBJ2-3, with D tentatively TRBD2 (6 bases). With 2 bases removed from V and 4 bases from J, the gap between germline ends came to 13 bases. The CDR3 is 15 residues long. Per the germline V gene, CDR1 is MDHEN and CDR2 is SYDVKM. The CDR3 DNA reads TGTGCCAGCAGTTTAATTACTACGGGGGCAGATACGCAGTATTTT. It encodes CASSLITTGADTQYF.

This clonotype was recorded many times. The rearrangement links TRBV12-3 or TRBV12-4 to TRBJ2-3, with D unclear. The CDR3 is 12 residues long. Trimming shortened V by 5 bases and J by 10 bases, and 13 bases separated the two germline ends. The CDR3 loop is CASSTPAASQYF. Here the CDR3 DNA reads TGTGCCAGCAGTACCCCCGCCGCCTCGCAGTATTTT.